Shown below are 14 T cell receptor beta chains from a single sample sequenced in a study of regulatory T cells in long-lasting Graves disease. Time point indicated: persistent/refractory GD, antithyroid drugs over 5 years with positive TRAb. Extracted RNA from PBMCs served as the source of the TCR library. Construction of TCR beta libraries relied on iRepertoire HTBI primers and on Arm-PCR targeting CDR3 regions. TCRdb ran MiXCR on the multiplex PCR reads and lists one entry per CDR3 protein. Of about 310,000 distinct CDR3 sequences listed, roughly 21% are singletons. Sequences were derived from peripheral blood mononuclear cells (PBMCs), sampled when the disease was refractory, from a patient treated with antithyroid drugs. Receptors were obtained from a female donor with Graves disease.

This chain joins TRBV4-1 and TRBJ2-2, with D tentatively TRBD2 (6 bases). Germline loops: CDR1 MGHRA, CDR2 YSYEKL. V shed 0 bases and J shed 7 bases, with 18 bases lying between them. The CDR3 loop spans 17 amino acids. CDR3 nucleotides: TGCGCCAGCAGCCAAGATCACGGTCGGGTCGGGGGCGGGGAGCTGTTTTTT. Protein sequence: CASSQDHGRVGGGELFF.

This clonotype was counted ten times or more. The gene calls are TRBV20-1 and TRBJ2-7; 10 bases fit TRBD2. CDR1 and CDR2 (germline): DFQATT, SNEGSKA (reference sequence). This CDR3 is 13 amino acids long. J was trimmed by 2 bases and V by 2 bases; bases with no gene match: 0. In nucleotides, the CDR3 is TGCAGTGCTAGACTAGCGGGGGCCTACGAGCAGTACTTC. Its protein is CSARLAGAYEQYF.

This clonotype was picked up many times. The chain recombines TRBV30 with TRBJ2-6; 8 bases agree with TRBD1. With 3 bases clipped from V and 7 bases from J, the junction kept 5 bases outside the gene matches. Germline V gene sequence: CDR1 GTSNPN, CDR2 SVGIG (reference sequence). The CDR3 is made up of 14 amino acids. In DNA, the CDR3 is TGTGCCTGGAGCCCCGGGACAGGAGCCAACGTCCTGACTTTC. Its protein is CAWSPGTGANVLTF.

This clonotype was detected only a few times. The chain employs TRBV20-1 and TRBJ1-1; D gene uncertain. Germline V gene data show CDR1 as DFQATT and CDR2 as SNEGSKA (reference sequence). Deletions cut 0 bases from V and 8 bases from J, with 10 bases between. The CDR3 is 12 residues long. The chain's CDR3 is CSARDERAEAFF. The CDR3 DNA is TGCAGTGCTAGAGATGAAAGGGCCGAAGCTTTCTTT.

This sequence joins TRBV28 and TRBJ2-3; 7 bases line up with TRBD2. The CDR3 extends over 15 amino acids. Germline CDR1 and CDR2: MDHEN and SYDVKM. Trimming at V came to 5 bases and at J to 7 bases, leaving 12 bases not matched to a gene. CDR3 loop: CASSPPAGTPNTQYF. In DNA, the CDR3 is TGTGCCAGCAGTCCACCAGCGGGAACCCCCAATACGCAGTATTTT.

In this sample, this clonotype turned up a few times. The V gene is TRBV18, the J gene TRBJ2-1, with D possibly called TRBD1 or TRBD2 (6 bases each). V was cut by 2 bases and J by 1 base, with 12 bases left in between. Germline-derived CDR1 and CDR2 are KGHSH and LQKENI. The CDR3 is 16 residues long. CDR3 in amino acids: CASSPRGDPSYNEQFF. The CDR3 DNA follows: TGTGCCAGCTCACCAAGGGGGGACCCTTCCTACAATGAGCAGTTCTTC.

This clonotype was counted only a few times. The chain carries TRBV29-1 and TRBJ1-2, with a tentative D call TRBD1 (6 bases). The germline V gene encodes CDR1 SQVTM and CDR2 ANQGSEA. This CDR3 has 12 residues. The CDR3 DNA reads TGCAGTGGAAGGGACACAAACTATGGCTACACCTTC. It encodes CSGRDTNYGYTF.

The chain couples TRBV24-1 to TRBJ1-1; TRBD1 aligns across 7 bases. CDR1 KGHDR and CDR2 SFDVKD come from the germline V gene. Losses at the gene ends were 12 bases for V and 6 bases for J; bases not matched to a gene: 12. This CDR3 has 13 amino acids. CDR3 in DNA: TGTGCCCCCCAGGGACAGATAACCGCTGAAGCTTTCTTT. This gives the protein CAPQGQITAEAFF.

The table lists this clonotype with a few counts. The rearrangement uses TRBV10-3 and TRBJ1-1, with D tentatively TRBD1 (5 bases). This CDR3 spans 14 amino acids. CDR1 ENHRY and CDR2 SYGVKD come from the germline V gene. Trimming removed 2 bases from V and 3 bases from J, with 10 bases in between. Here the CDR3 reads CAISERGVDTEAFF. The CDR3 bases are TGTGCCATCAGTGAGAGGGGAGTGGACACTGAAGCTTTCTTT.

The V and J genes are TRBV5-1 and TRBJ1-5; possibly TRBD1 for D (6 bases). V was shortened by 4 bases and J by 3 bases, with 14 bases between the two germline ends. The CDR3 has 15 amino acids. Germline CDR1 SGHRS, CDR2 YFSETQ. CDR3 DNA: TGCGCCAGCAGCGCAGGGGAAGGGGTCAATCAGCCCCAGCATTTT. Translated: CASSAGEGVNQPQHF.

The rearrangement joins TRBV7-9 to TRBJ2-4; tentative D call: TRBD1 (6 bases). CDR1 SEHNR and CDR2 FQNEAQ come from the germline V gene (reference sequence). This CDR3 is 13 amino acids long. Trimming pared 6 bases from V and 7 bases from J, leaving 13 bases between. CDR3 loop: CASSPLTGNIQYF. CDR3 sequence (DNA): TGTGCCAGCAGTCCTTTAACAGGGAACATTCAGTACTTC.

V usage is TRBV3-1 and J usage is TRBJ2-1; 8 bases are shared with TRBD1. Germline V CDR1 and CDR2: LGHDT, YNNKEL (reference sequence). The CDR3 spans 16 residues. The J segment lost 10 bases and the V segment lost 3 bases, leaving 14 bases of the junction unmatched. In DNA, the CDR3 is TGTGCCAGCAGCCAGCCAGGGGGCAGGAGTATCGGGGAGCAGTTCTTC. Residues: CASSQPGGRSIGEQFF.

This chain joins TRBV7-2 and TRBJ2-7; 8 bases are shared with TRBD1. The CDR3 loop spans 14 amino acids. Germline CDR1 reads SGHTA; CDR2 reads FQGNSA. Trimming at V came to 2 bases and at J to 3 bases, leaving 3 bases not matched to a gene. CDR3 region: CASSLMDRDYEQYF. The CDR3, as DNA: TGTGCCAGCAGCTTAATGGACAGGGACTACGAGCAGTACTTC.

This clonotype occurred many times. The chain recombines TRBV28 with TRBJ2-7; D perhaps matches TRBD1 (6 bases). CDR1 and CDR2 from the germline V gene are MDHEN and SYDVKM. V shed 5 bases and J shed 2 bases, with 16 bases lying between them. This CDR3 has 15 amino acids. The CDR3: CASSPAGTPPYEQYF. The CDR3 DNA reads TGTGCCAGCAGTCCCGCCGGGACACCCCCCTACGAGCAGTACTTC.